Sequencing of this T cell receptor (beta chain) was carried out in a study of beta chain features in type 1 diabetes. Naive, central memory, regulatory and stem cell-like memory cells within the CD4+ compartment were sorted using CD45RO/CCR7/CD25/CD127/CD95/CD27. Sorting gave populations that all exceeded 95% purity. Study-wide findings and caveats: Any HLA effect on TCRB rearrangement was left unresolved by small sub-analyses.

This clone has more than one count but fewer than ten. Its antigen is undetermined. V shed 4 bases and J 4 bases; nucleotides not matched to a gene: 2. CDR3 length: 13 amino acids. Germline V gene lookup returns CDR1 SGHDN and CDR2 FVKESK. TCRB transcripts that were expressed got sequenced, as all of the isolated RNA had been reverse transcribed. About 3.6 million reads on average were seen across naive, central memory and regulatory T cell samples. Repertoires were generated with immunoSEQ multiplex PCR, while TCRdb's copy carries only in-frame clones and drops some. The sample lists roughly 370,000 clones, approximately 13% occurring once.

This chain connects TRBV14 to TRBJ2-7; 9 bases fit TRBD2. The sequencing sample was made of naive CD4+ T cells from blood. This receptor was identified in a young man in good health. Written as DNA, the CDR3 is TGTGCCAGCAGCCTGGCGGGAGGGTACGAGCAGTACGTC. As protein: CASSLAGGYEQYV.